A selection of T cell receptor beta chains follows, all from one sample in a study of naive and memory T cell subsets. MiXCR, run by TCRdb on the UMI-ligation and nested PCR reads, gives a single entry per CDR3 protein. The sample lists approximately 80,000 distinct CDR3 sequences, 9% occurring once. Material: naive CD8+ T cells from blood. The receptors here all came from a human donor in good health. Each CDR3 is given with its conserved first and last residue.

J	V	length	CDR3
TRBJ2-1	TRBV27	12	CASSPGGTLWFF
TRBJ1-1	TRBV23-1	17	CASGSTGDPRGDTEAFF
TRBJ2-7	TRBV6-2/TRBV6-3	13	CASSPTSVFEQYF
TRBJ2-3	TRBV12-3/TRBV12-4	15	CASSWGQRSTDTQYF
TRBJ2-3	TRBV10-3	14	CAILGDYATDTQYF
TRBJ1-4	TRBV20-1	14	CSARGLGTDEKLFF
TRBJ2-5	TRBV5-6	14	CASSVGQFIETQYF
TRBJ2-7	TRBV29-1	14	CSVEDQDYSFEQYF
TRBJ2-1	TRBV5-5	16	CASSRSWGGAVDEQFF
TRBJ2-7	TRBV6-5	15	CASSYMGQSSYEQYF
TRBJ2-5	TRBV6-5	12	CASSPRFGTQYF
TRBJ2-7	TRBV21-1	16	CASRIGKRESSYEQYF
TRBJ2-1	TRBV7-9	16	CASSLGGGESYNEQFF
TRBJ2-1	TRBV27	18	CASSTDLPGLGPYNEQFF
TRBJ2-7	TRBV25-1	14	CASSGANSEYEQYF
TRBJ2-3	TRBV2	13	CASFHSRTDTQYF
TRBJ1-1	TRBV20-1	8	CSAGHGGF
TRBJ1-5	TRBV20-1	14	CSARVGPPGQPQHF
TRBJ2-3	TRBV7-6	18	CASSPYAGTSGSADTQYF
TRBJ1-4	TRBV6-4	14	CASSGRVFLEKLFF
TRBJ1-1	TRBV6-5	13	CASSYSSDTEAFF
TRBJ2-3	TRBV7-2	18	CASSPEIPDRGVSDTQYF
TRBJ2-1	TRBV20-1	16	CSASSLAGGAGNEQFF
TRBJ2-2	TRBV10-1	13	CASSIRGTGELFF
TRBJ1-2	TRBV12-5	14	CASGLDLMGYGYTF
TRBJ2-7	TRBV15	13	CATSRGLGYEQYF
TRBJ1-4	TRBV7-9	16	CASSSDSGTVPEKLFF
TRBJ2-3	TRBV12-3/TRBV12-4	11	CASSFGDTQYF
TRBJ2-1	TRBV29-1	15	CSVEGAAGAYNEQFF
TRBJ2-1	TRBV14	16	CASSQDDSRAYNEQFF
TRBJ2-2	TRBV4-3	16	CASSQDGPSGPGELFF
TRBJ1-1	TRBV29-1	10	CSVPNTEAFF
TRBJ2-2	TRBV7-2	15	CASSGLLANTGELFF